The clone carrying this TCR beta chain has at least ten counts. Preparation of the unsorted libraries drew on 2 million PBMCs stored at -80 C. This CDR3 has 15 amino acids. The germline V gene has CDR1 SGHRS and CDR2 YFSETQ. V lost 4 bases to trimming and J lost 2 bases; unmatched junction nucleotides: 7. cDNA synthesis was performed by 5'RACE with 10-nucleotide random UMIs. TCRdb re-analysed the 5' RACE reads in MiXCR, keeping a single row per CDR3 protein. The sample holds tens of thousands of distinct CDR3 sequences, under 13% seen once. This entry is derived from a study of neurological immune-mediated disorders.

Sequenced: PBMCs. The TCR was taken from a woman aged 25 to 39 with HTLV-1-associated myelopathy (HAM/TSP). The V call is TRBV5-1, the J call TRBJ2-3; 7 nucleotides line up with TRBD1. The CDR3 is CASSGDRADTDTQYF. In DNA form, the CDR3 reads TGCGCCAGCAGCGGAGACAGGGCGGACACAGATACGCAGTATTTT.